The rows below give T cell receptor beta chains drawn from one sample of a study of blood T cell repertoires in COVID-19. The repertoire was sequenced with immunoSEQ multiplex PCR; TCRdb's copy has only in-frame clones and lacks some. Among around 170,000 clones listed, 74% were seen once. The material sequenced was peripheral blood. The receptors were gathered from a woman aged 80 or over with acute or convalescent COVID-19. CDR3s include the opening cysteine and the closing phenylalanine or tryptophan. The D gene is left open where the match is weak. The listing skips clone size in some rows; elsewhere it reads once, few, many or a size class.

v_call: TRBV2
j_call: TRBJ1-4
d_call: TRBD1
clone_size: .
cdr3_nt: TGTGCCAGCAGTCCTCAGGGGGACCATAATGAAAAACTGTTTTTT
cdr3_aa: CASSPQGDHNEKLFF

v_call: TRBV5-1
j_call: TRBJ2-5
d_call: TRBD1
clone_size: .
cdr3_nt: TGCGCCAGCAGCGACCCGACAGGGCCACAAGAGACCCAGTACTTC
cdr3_aa: CASSDPTGPQETQYF

v_call: TRBV28
j_call: TRBJ2-7
d_call: .
clone_size: few
cdr3_nt: TGTGCCAGCAGTTTATGGGCGGGACAGACCTACGAGCAGTACTTC
cdr3_aa: CASSLWAGQTYEQYF

v_call: TRBV9
j_call: TRBJ1-1
d_call: .
clone_size: .
cdr3_nt: TGTGCCAGCAGCCCCCGGCCTGGGCTGATGAACACTGAAGCTTTCTTT
cdr3_aa: CASSPRPGLMNTEAFF

v_call: TRBV5-1
j_call: TRBJ2-3
d_call: .
clone_size: .
cdr3_nt: TGCGCCAGCAGCTTGGAGGCAGGGAGCACAGATACGCAGTATTTT
cdr3_aa: CASSLEAGSTDTQYF

v_call: TRBV5-4
j_call: TRBJ1-2
d_call: TRBD1
clone_size: .
cdr3_nt: TGTGCCAGCAGCCCTGGACAGGGGGCTGAGAATGGCTACACCTTC
cdr3_aa: CASSPGQGAENGYTF

v_call: TRBV6-1
j_call: TRBJ2-1
d_call: .
clone_size: .
cdr3_nt: TGTGCCAGCAGTGAAGCAATACTAGCTCGGAATGAGCAGTTCTTC
cdr3_aa: CASSEAILARNEQFF

v_call: TRBV5-6
j_call: TRBJ2-7
d_call: TRBD1
clone_size: .
cdr3_nt: TGTGCCAGCAGCTCACGGACAGGCCTGTACGAGCAGTACTTC
cdr3_aa: CASSSRTGLYEQYF

v_call: TRBV2
j_call: TRBJ1-1
d_call: TRBD1
clone_size: few
cdr3_nt: TGTGCCAGCAGCGACAGGGGGACTCAAGAAGCTTTCTTT
cdr3_aa: CASSDRGTQEAFF

v_call: TRBV4-2
j_call: TRBJ2-7
d_call: TRBD2
clone_size: once
cdr3_nt: TGTGCCAGCTCCATAGGCGGGGGGGCTTCCTACGAGCAGTACTTC
cdr3_aa: CASSIGGGASYEQYF

v_call: TRBV20-1
j_call: TRBJ2-7
d_call: TRBD2
clone_size: .
cdr3_nt: TGCAGTGCTAGTCGTAGCGGGGGGGCGGTGGGCTTC
cdr3_aa: CSASRSGGAVGF

v_call: TRBV18
j_call: TRBJ2-3
d_call: .
clone_size: many
cdr3_nt: TGTGCCAGCTCCCTGCGGTCAGGGGCAGATACGCAGTATTTT
cdr3_aa: CASSLRSGADTQYF

v_call: TRBV2
j_call: TRBJ1-2
d_call: .
clone_size: .
cdr3_nt: TGTGCCAGCAGTGTTCAGGGATGGGGCTACACCTTC
cdr3_aa: CASSVQGWGYTF

v_call: TRBV5-1
j_call: TRBJ1-2
d_call: TRBD1
clone_size: .
cdr3_nt: TGCGCCAGCAGCTTGGATTGGAGGGGGCAGGAGGGCTACACCTTC
cdr3_aa: CASSLDWRGQEGYTF

v_call: TRBV2
j_call: TRBJ1-1
d_call: .
clone_size: .
cdr3_nt: TGTGCCAGCAGTGATAACATCTTTCCGGGACACCAGAACACTGAAGCTTTCTTT
cdr3_aa: CASSDNIFPGHQNTEAFF

v_call: TRBV6-5
j_call: TRBJ2-1
d_call: TRBD1
clone_size: .
cdr3_nt: TGTGCCAGCAGTTCAGGGGGACAGTACAATGAGCAGTTCTTC
cdr3_aa: CASSSGGQYNEQFF

v_call: TRBV10-1
j_call: TRBJ1-2
d_call: .
clone_size: .
cdr3_nt: TGCGCCAGCAGTGACTCCCGGCAGGGAGGCTATGGCTACACCTTC
cdr3_aa: CASSDSRQGGYGYTF

v_call: TRBV9
j_call: TRBJ2-1
d_call: TRBD2
clone_size: .
cdr3_nt: TGTGCCAGCAGCATAACTAGCGGTCGGGGTGAGCAGTTCTTC
cdr3_aa: CASSITSGRGEQFF

v_call: TRBV7-3
j_call: TRBJ1-1
d_call: .
clone_size: few
cdr3_nt: TGTGCCAGCAGCCCCGGGGGGGGCCATCCAACCACTGAAGCTTTCTTT
cdr3_aa: CASSPGGGHPTTEAFF

v_call: TRBV24-1
j_call: TRBJ2-5
d_call: .
clone_size: .
cdr3_nt: TGTGCCACCAGTGATCTCCTAGGAGCCACCCAGTACTTC
cdr3_aa: CATSDLLGATQYF

v_call: TRBV28
j_call: TRBJ2-3
d_call: .
clone_size: .
cdr3_nt: TGTGCCAGCAGTTTAAGTAGCGGAGGGGATACGCAGTATTTT
cdr3_aa: CASSLSSGGDTQYF

v_call: TRBV28
j_call: TRBJ2-1
d_call: TRBD1
clone_size: .
cdr3_nt: TGTGCCAGCAGTTTATATGGACAGGGGACCCCCAACTCCTACAATGAGCAGTTCTTC
cdr3_aa: CASSLYGQGTPNSYNEQFF

v_call: TRBV18
j_call: TRBJ2-7
d_call: .
clone_size: few
cdr3_nt: TGTGCCAGCTCACCACCGGGGAGCTGGGCCTACGAGCAGTACTTC
cdr3_aa: CASSPPGSWAYEQYF

v_call: TRBV9
j_call: TRBJ1-3
d_call: .
clone_size: .
cdr3_nt: TGTGCCAGCAGCCGCGGGGGGAGCCCAGACACCATATATTTT
cdr3_aa: CASSRGGSPDTIYF

v_call: TRBV27
j_call: TRBJ2-2
d_call: TRBD2
clone_size: .
cdr3_nt: TGTGCCAGCAGTTTATTCGCGGGAGAATGGGCCGGGGAGCTGTTTTTT
cdr3_aa: CASSLFAGEWAGELFF

v_call: TRBV29-1
j_call: TRBJ2-2
d_call: .
clone_size: .
cdr3_nt: TGCAGCGTTCAGCGGTCCTCGAACACCGGGGAGCTGTTTTTT
cdr3_aa: CSVQRSSNTGELFF

v_call: TRBV11-2
j_call: TRBJ1-1
d_call: .
clone_size: .
cdr3_nt: TGTGCCAGCAGCCTATCAGGATCCACTGAAGCTTTCTTT
cdr3_aa: CASSLSGSTEAFF

v_call: TRBV5-5
j_call: TRBJ2-1
d_call: .
clone_size: .
cdr3_nt: TGTGCCAGCAGCTTCGTTTGGACAGGGGGGATACTAGCGGGGCCCAGGGAGCAGTTCTTC
cdr3_aa: CASSFVWTGGILAGPREQFF

v_call: TRBV19
j_call: TRBJ1-2
d_call: TRBD1
clone_size: .
cdr3_nt: TGTGCCAGTAGTCCGCAAACAGGGGGACTCCTTAACTATGGCTACACCTTC
cdr3_aa: CASSPQTGGLLNYGYTF